Listed below are T cell receptor beta chains from one sample, sequenced in a study of regulatory T cells in long-lasting Graves disease. Each CDR3 protein is one row after TCRdb ran MiXCR on the multiplex PCR reads. The sample shows 300,000 to 350,000 distinct CDR3 sequences, roughly 21% of them seen only once. The sample was peripheral blood mononuclear cells (PBMCs), taken when the disease was refractory, from a patient treated with antithyroid drugs. The receptors originated from a female donor with Graves disease. The CDR3 runs from the conserved cysteine through the conserved F or W. The order of the fields is CDR3 length, J gene, D gene, V gene, clone size, CDR3 protein, CDR3 DNA. A D gene is named only where the DNA matches it firmly. Part of the rows lack a size; the others show once, few, many or a class for expanded clones.

>13|TRBJ1-5|-|TRBV24-1|many
CAAGVYSNQPQHF
TGTGCCGCCGGGGTTTATAGCAATCAGCCCCAGCATTTT
>16|TRBJ2-1|-|TRBV28|-
CASSLGRYRSYNEQFF
TGTGCCAGCAGTTTAGGCAGGTACCGCTCCTACAATGAGCAGTTCTTC
>16|TRBJ1-5|-|TRBV15|many
CATSKGSRGHNQPQHF
TGTGCCACCAGCAAAGGAAGCAGGGGCCACAATCAGCCCCAGCATTTT
>18|TRBJ1-6|TRBD1|TRBV28|once
CASSAGQGAITYNSPLHF
TGTGCCAGCAGTGCGGGACAGGGGGCGATAACCTATAATTCACCCCTCCACTTT
>16|TRBJ1-2|TRBD1|TRBV6-5|many
CASSYSPGQGSPGYTF
TGTGCCAGCAGTTACTCACCGGGACAGGGGTCCCCTGGCTACACCTTC
>12|TRBJ1-5|-|TRBV19|-
CASSISPQPQHF
TGTGCCAGTAGTATTTCCCCGCAGCCCCAGCATTTT
>14|TRBJ1-4|-|TRBV30|-
CAWSKAGAREKLLF
TGTGCCTGGAGTAAGGCAGGGGCAAGGGAAAAACTGCTTTTT
>15|TRBJ2-2|-|TRBV11-2|-
CASSPPRWGPGELFF
TGTGCCAGCAGTCCCCCTCGGTGGGGCCCCGGGGAGCTGTTTTTT
>17|TRBJ1-5|-|TRBV7-9|few
CASSLQMELNSNQPQHF
TGTGCCAGCAGCTTACAAATGGAGCTGAATAGCAATCAGCCCCAGCATTTT
>17|TRBJ2-7|TRBD1|TRBV28|once
CASSLGTGWQGSYEQYF
TGTGCCAGCAGTTTGGGGACAGGGTGGCAGGGATCCTACGAGCAGTACTTC
>17|TRBJ2-6|-|TRBV15|few
CATSSDDGSSGANVLTF
TGTGCCACCAGCAGCGACGACGGAAGCTCTGGGGCCAACGTCCTGACTTTC
>16|TRBJ1-6|TRBD1|TRBV11-2|many
CASSGQGSSYNSPLHF
TGTGCCAGCAGTGGACAGGGGAGCTCCTATAATTCACCCCTCCACTTT
>15|TRBJ1-5|-|TRBV19|few
CASSREQVSNQPQHF
TGTGCCAGTAGTCGTGAACAGGTCAGCAATCAGCCCCAGCATTTT
>14|TRBJ2-3|TRBD2|TRBV12-3/TRBV12-4|-
CASSSSGSLNTQYF
TGTGCCAGCAGTTCTAGCGGGAGTTTGAATACGCAGTATTTT
>16|TRBJ1-2|-|TRBV11-2|many
CASSLDLIVINYGYTF
TGTGCCAGCAGCTTAGATCTTATAGTGATTAACTATGGCTACACCTTC
>15|TRBJ2-5|TRBD1|TRBV7-9|many
CASSPLRGLGETQYF
TGTGCCAGCAGCCCCCTCAGGGGGCTGGGGGAGACCCAGTACTTC
>12|TRBJ1-1|-|TRBV2|many
CASSEGNTEAFF
TGTGCCAGCAGTGAAGGGAACACTGAAGCTTTCTTT
>15|TRBJ1-1|TRBD1|TRBV3-1|-
CASSLIGGAGTEAFF
TGTGCCAGCAGTCTAATAGGGGGCGCCGGAACTGAAGCTTTCTTT
>14|TRBJ2-7|TRBD1|TRBV20-1|-
CSARDPRTGREQYF
TGCAGTGCTAGAGATCCCAGGACAGGGCGCGAGCAGTACTTC
>12|TRBJ2-7|-|TRBV7-8|many
CASSHRVREQYF
TGTGCCAGCAGCCACAGGGTGCGGGAGCAGTACTTC
>14|TRBJ1-2|-|TRBV5-5|-
CASSLAGYDYGYTF
TGTGCCAGCAGCTTGGCAGGGTACGACTATGGCTACACCTTC
>17|TRBJ2-2|TRBD1|TRBV24-1|many
CATSDPARRGRGGELFF
TGTGCCACCAGTGACCCTGCCCGCAGGGGGCGCGGCGGGGAGCTGTTTTTT
>13|TRBJ2-7|-|TRBV30|many
CAWRFEGAREQYF
TGTGCCTGGAGATTCGAGGGCGCGCGGGAGCAGTACTTC
>14|TRBJ2-7|-|TRBV9|-
CASSVGSDSYEQYF
TGTGCCAGCAGCGTAGGAAGCGACTCCTACGAGCAGTACTTC
>14|TRBJ2-5|-|TRBV5-4|once
CASSLRLHQETQYF
TGTGCCAGCAGCTTGCGTCTACACCAAGAGACCCAGTACTTC
>13|TRBJ1-2|TRBD1|TRBV20-1|many
CSASQGKTYGYTF
TGCAGTGCGTCACAGGGGAAGACCTATGGCTACACCTTC